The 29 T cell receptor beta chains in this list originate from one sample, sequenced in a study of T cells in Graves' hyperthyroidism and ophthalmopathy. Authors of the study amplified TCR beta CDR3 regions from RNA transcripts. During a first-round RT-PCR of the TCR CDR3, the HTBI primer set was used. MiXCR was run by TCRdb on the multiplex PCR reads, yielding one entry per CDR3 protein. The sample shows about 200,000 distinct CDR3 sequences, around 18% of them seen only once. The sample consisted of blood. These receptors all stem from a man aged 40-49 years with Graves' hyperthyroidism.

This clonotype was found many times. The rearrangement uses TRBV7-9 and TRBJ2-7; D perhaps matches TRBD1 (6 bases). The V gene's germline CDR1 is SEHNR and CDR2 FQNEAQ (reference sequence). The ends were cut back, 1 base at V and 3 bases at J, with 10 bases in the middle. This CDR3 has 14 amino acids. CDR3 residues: CASSLGGQIYEQYF. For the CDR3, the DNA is TGTGCCAGCAGCTTAGGAGGACAGATCTACGAGCAGTACTTC.

CDR3 sequence reads: CAIKGPHNEQFF. In DNA, the CDR3 is TGTGCCATCAAAGGACCACACAATGAGCAGTTCTTC. V usage is TRBV10-3 and J usage is TRBJ2-1; D is unclear. Germline CDR1 ENHRY, CDR2 SYGVKD. The CDR3 is 12 residues long. V was pared by 7 bases and J by 5 bases, with 9 bases between.

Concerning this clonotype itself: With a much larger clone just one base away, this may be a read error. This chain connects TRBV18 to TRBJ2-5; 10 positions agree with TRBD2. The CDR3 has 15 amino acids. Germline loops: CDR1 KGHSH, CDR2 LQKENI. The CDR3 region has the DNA TGTGCCAGCCCACCACTAGCGGGGAGACAAGAGACCCAGTACTTC. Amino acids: CASPPLAGRQETQYF.

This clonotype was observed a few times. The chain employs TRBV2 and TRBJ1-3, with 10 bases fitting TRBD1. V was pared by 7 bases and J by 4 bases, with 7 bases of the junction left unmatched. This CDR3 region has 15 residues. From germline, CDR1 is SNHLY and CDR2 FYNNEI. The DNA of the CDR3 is TGTGCCAGCAAAAGGGACAGGGGCCCGGGAAACACCATATATTTT. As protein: CASKRDRGPGNTIYF.

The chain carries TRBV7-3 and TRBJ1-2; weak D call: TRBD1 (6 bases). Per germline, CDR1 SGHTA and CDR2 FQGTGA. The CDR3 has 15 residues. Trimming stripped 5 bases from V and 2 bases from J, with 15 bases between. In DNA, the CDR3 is TGTGCCAGCAGCCCTAGCTACACAGGGAACTATGGCTACACCTTC. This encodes CASSPSYTGNYGYTF.

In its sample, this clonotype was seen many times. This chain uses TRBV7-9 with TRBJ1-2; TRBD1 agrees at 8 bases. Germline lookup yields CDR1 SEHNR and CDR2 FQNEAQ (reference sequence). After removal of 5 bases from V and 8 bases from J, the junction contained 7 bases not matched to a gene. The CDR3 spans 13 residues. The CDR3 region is CASSHGTGDGYTF. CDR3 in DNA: TGTGCCAGCAGCCACGGGACAGGAGACGGCTACACCTTC.

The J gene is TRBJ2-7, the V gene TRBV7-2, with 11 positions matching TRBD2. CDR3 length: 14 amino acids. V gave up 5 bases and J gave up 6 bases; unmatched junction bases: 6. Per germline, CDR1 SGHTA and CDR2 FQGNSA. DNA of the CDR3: TGTGCCAGCAGCGCAAGCGGGACTAGCGGCGAGCAGTACTTC. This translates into CASSASGTSGEQYF. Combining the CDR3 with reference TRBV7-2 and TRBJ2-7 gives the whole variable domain GAGVSQSPSNKVTEKGKDVELRCDPISGHTALYWYRQSLGQGLEFLIYFQGNSAPDKSGLPSDRFSAERTGGSVSTLTIQRTQQEDSAVYLCASSASGTSGEQYFGPGTRLTVT.

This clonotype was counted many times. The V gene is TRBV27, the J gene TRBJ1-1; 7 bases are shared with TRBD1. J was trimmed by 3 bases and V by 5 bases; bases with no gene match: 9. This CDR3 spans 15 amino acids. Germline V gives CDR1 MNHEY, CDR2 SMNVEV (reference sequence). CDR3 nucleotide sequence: TGTGCCAGCAGTCGGATTGACAGGGCAGACACTGAAGCTTTCTTT. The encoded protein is CASSRIDRADTEAFF.

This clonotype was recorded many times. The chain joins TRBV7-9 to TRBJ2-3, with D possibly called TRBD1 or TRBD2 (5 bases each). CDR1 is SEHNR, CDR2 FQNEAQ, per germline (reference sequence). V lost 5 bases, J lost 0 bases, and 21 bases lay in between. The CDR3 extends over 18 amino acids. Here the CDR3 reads CASSTPPGQALSTDTQYF. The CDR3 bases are TGTGCCAGCAGCACCCCCCCGGGGCAGGCTTTGAGCACAGATACGCAGTATTTT.

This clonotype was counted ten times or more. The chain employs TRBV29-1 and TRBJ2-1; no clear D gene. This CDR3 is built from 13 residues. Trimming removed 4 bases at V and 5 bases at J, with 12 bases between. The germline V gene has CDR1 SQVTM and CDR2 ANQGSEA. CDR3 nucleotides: TGCAGCGTTGTAGGGCTTGGGAACAATGAGCAGTTCTTC. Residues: CSVVGLGNNEQFF.

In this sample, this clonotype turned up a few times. The CDR3 bases are TGTGCCAGCTCACGGAGCGGGGGGATGGATACGCAGTATTTT. Translated, it gives CASSRSGGMDTQYF. The rearrangement uses TRBV18 and TRBJ2-3; TRBD2 matches 9 bases. Per the germline V gene, CDR1 is KGHSH and CDR2 is LQKENI. After removal of 4 bases from V and 6 bases from J, the junction contained 5 bases not matched to a gene. The CDR3 loop spans 14 amino acids.

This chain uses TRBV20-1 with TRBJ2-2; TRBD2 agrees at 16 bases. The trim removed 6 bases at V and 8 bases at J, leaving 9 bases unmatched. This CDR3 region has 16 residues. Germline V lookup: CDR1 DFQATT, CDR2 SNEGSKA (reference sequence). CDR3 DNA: TGCAGTGCGCAGCCGGGACTAGCGGGGGGGCGTGGGGAGCTGTTTTTT. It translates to CSAQPGLAGGRGELFF.

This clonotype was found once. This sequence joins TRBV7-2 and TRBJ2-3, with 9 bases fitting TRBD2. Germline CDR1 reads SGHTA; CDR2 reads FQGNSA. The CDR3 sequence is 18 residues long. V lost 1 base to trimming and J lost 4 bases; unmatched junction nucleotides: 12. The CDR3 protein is CASSLVLGGGASADTQYF. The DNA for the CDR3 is TGTGCCAGCAGCTTAGTTTTGGGCGGGGGGGCCTCGGCAGATACGCAGTATTTT.

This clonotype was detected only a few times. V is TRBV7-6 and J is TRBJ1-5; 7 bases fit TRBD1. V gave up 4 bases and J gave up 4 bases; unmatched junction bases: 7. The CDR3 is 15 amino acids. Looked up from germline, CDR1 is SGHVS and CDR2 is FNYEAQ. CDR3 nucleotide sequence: TGTGCCAGCAGCTCGGAGACAGGGCGAAATCAGCCCCAGCATTTT. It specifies CASSSETGRNQPQHF.

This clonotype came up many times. CDR3 nucleotide sequence: TGTGCCAGCAGACCCCAAGCATATAGCAATCAGCCCCAGCATTTT. Its translation is CASRPQAYSNQPQHF. The chain couples TRBV3-2 to TRBJ1-5. TRBV3-2 has pseudogene status. The CDR3 runs 15 residues.

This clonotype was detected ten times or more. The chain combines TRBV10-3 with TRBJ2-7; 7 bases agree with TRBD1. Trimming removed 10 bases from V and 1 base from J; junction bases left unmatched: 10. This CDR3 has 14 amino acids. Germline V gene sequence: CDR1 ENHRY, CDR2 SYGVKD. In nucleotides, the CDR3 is TGTGCCACCTGGGGAACAGGGGATTCCTACGAGCAGTACTTC. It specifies CATWGTGDSYEQYF.

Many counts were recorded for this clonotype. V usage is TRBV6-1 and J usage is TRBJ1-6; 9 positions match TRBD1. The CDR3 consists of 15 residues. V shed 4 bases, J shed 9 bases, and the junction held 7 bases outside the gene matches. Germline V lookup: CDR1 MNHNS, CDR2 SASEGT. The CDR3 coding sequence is TGTGCCAGCAGTGCCAGTACAGGGGGCGGTTCACCCCTCCACTTT. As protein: CASSASTGGGSPLHF.

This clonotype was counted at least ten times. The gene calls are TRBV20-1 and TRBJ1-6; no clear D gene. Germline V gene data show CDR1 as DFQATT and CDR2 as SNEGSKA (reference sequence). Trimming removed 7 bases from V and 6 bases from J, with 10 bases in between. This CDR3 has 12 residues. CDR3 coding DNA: TGCAGTGGCGGCAGTGTTAATTCACCCCTCCACTTT. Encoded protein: CSGGSVNSPLHF.

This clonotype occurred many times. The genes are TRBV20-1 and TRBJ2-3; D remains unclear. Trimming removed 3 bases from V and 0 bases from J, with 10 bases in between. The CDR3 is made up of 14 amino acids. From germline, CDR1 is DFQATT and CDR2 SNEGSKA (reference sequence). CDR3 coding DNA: TGCAGTGCTAGCGAGGACCCCAGCACAGATACGCAGTATTTT. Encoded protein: CSASEDPSTDTQYF.

The DNA of the CDR3 is TGTGCCAGCAGCTTGGCGGGTCAGGGCGCCTACAATGAGCAGTTCTTC. This encodes CASSLAGQGAYNEQFF. V is TRBV5-6 and J is TRBJ2-1; D may be TRBD1 (5 bases). CDR3 size: 16 residues. Germline V gene lookup returns CDR1 SGHDT and CDR2 YYEEEE. The germline V and J ends were trimmed by 0 bases and 2 bases, with 12 bases remaining between them.

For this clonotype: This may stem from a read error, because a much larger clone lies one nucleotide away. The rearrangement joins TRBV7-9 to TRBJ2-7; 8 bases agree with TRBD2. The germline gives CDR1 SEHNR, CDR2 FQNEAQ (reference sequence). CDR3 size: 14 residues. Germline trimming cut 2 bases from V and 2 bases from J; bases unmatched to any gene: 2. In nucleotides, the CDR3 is TGTGCCAGCAGCTTAACCGGGGGGGCCTACGAGCAGTACTTC. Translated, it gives CASSLTGGAYEQYF.

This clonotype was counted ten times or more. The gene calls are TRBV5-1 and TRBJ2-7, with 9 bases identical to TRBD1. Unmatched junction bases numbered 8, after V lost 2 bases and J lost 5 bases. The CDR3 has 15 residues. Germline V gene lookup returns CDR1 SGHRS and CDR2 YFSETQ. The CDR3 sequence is CASSLLGQGGNEQYF. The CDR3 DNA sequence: TGCGCCAGCAGCTTACTGGGACAGGGCGGCAACGAGCAGTACTTC.

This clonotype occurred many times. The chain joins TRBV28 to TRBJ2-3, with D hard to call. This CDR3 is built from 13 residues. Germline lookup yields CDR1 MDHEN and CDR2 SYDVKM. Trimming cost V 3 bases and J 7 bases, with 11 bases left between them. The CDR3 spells CASSFPPSHTQYF. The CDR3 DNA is TGTGCCAGCAGTTTTCCGCCATCCCATACGCAGTATTTT. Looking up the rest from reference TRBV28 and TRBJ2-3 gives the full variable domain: DVKVTQSSRYLVKRTGEKVFLECVQDMDHENMFWYRQDPGLGLRLIYFSYDVKMKEKGDIPEGYSVSREKKERFSLILESASTNQTSMYLCASSFPPSHTQYFGPGTRLTVL.

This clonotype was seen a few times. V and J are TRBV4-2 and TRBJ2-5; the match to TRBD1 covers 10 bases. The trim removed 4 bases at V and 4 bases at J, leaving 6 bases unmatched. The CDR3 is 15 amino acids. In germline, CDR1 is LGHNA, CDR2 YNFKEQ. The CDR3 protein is CASSPRQGARETQYF. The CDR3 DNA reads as TGTGCCAGCAGCCCCCGACAGGGGGCAAGAGAGACCCAGTACTTC.

In DNA, the CDR3 is TGTGCCAGCAGCCAACCCCAGGTCTTGGAGGGCTACACCTTC. It codes for CASSQPQVLEGYTF. The chain has TRBV28 and TRBJ1-2; D gene uncertain. With 6 bases removed from V and 8 bases from J, the gap between germline ends came to 19 bases. The CDR3 extends over 14 amino acids. The germline V gene encodes CDR1 MDHEN and CDR2 SYDVKM.

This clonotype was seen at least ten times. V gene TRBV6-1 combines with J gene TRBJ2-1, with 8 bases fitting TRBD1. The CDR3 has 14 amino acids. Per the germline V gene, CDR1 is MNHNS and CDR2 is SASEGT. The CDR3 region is CAYTPDRVYNEQFF. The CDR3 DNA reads TGTGCTTATACGCCGGACAGGGTCTACAATGAGCAGTTCTTC.

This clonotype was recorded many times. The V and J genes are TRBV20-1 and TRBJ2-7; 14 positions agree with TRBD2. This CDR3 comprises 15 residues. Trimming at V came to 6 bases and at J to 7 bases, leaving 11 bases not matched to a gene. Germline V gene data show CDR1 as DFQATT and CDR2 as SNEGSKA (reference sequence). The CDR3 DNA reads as TGCAGTGCCCTGGGGACTAGCGGGGGCGGTTGGGAGCAGTACTTC. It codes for CSALGTSGGGWEQYF.

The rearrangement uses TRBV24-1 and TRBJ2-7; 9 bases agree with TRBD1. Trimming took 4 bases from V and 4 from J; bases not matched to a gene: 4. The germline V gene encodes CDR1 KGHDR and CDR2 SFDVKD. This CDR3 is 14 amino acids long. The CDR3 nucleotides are TGTGCCACCAGTGACCCACAGGGGGCGTACGAGCAGTACTTC. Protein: CATSDPQGAYEQYF.

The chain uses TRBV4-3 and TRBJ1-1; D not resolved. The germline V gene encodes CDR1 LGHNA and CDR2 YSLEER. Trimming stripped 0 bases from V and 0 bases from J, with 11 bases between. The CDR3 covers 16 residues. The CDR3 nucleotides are TGCGCCAGCAGCCAAGATTATGGCAGATTGAACACTGAAGCTTTCTTT. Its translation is CASSQDYGRLNTEAFF.